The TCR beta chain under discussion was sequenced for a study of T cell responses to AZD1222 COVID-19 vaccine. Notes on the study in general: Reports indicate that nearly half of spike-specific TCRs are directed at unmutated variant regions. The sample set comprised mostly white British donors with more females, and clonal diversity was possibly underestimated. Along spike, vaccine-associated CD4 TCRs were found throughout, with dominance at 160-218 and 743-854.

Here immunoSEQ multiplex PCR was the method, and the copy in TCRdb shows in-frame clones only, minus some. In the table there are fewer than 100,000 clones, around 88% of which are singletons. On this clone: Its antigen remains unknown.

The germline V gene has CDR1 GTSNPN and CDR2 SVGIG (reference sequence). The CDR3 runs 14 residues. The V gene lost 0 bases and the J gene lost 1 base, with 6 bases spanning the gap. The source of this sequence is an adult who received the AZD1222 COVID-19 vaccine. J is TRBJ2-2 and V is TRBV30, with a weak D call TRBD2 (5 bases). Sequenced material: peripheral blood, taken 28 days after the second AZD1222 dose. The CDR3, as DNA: TGTGCCTGGAGTGTACGGGGGAACACCGGGGAGCTGTTTTTT. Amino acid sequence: CAWSVRGNTGELFF.